Listed here is a single TCR beta chain. Its target is not known. This entry is derived from a study of beta chain features in type 1 diabetes. Study results and caveats: Significant though moderate, a shortening of TCRB CDR3s appeared in all four CD4+ subsets of Type 1 diabetes patients.

This CDR3 spans 13 amino acids. Germline CDR1 LNHDA, CDR2 SQIVND (reference sequence). Trimming took off 7 bases at V and 8 bases at J, with 14 bases between the two ends. Using CD45RO/CCR7/CD25/CD127/CD95/CD27, CD4+ naive, central memory, regulatory and stem cell-like memory cells were sorted. What was sequenced were expressed TCRB transcripts, since all of the isolated RNA had been reverse transcribed. Measured with immunoSEQ multiplex PCR; TCRdb has only the in-frame clones, and not every one. The table has around 300,000 clones, 12% to 15% seen once; the top ten hold around 7%. Material: central memory CD4+ T cells from blood. The TCR was taken from a man younger than 40 in good health. The rearrangement links TRBV19 to TRBJ2-2; D possibly corresponds to TRBD2 (6 bases). The CDR3 nucleotides are TGTGCCAGTACCTCCGTCGGGGGAGGGGAGCTGTTTTTT. Its protein is CASTSVGGGELFF.